Listed below are T cell receptor beta chains from one sample, sequenced in a study of response to subunit inactivated influenza vaccine. Via MiXCR, TCRdb re-called the RT-PCR reads, giving one row per CDR3 protein. The profile shows more than 700,000 distinct CDR3 sequences, over 20% of them singletons. Sequences were derived from PBMCs from blood, sampled roughly 5 days after vaccination. Receptors originate from a man aged 50-59 years who received an inactivated influenza vaccine. Each CDR3 is given with its conserved first and last residue. The D gene is left open where the match is weak. Size values are once, few and many counts, or a class for expanded clones, and some rows have none.

size,D,V,J,DNA,CDR3
few,NA,TRBV7-9,TRBJ1-1,TGTGCCAGCAGCTTCCAGAGGCAGACGAGAGCTTTCTTT,CASSFQRQTRAFF
few,NA,TRBV7-2,TRBJ2-1,TGTGCCAGCAGCCGTAGGGGGATCTACAATGAGCAGTTCTTC,CASSRRGIYNEQFF
few,NA,TRBV20-1,TRBJ2-4,TGCAGTGCTGTGGGGGGTCGGGAAAACATTCAGTACTTC,CSAVGGRENIQYF
few,TRBD2,TRBV7-2,TRBJ2-1,TGTGCCAGCAGCTTATTTGTTGGGACTAGCGTGAACAATGAGCAGTTCTTC,CASSLFVGTSVNNEQFF
NA,TRBD1,TRBV24-1,TRBJ2-6,TGTGCCACCAGTGAAACAGGGGTTGGGGCCAACGTCCTGACTTTC,CATSETGVGANVLTF
NA,TRBD1,TRBV6-2/TRBV6-3,TRBJ1-1,TGTGCCAGCACCACTTCGCGACAGGGCGGAAACACTGAAGCTTTCTTT,CASTTSRQGGNTEAFF
NA,TRBD2,TRBV11-1,TRBJ2-3,TGTGCCAGCAGCTTAGAGTGGTCGCTAGCGGGGTCGGTTGGGGATACGCAGTATTTT,CASSLEWSLAGSVGDTQYF
few,NA,TRBV5-1,TRBJ2-7,TGCGCCAGCAGCTTCTCTGCGGGTCCTTACGAGCAGTACTTC,CASSFSAGPYEQYF
NA,NA,TRBV11-2,TRBJ2-7,TGTGCCAGCAGCTTTCCGGGTCCTCTCGACGAGCAGTACTTC,CASSFPGPLDEQYF
NA,TRBD1,TRBV28,TRBJ2-7,TGTGCCAGCAGTTACGGGACAGACGCCTACGAGCAGTACTTC,CASSYGTDAYEQYF
NA,NA,TRBV18,TRBJ2-2,TGTGCCAGCAACTACCTCCTAGCGCGCACCGGGGAGCTGTTTTTT,CASNYLLARTGELFF
NA,NA,TRBV20-1,TRBJ1-2,TGCAGTGCTAGCCCTTCTTTGAGCTATGGCTACACCTTC,CSASPSLSYGYTF
many,NA,TRBV12-3/TRBV12-4,TRBJ2-7,TGTGCCAGCAGTACCGGGACATTTTACGAGCAGTACTTC,CASSTGTFYEQYF
few,TRBD2,TRBV3-1,TRBJ2-3,TGTGCCAGCAGCCTACGGCCAGGACTAGCGTCGGATACGCAGTATTTT,CASSLRPGLASDTQYF
NA,NA,TRBV7-2,TRBJ1-2,TGTGCCAGCAGCTTAGAATTGGGCAGGGTCTATGGCTACACCTTC,CASSLELGRVYGYTF
many,NA,TRBV5-1,TRBJ1-1,TGTGCCAGCAGTCCCGACGGGAACACTGAAGCTTTCTTT,CASSPDGNTEAFF
once,TRBD1,TRBV19,TRBJ2-2,TGTGCCAGTAGTGACAGGGGGCTCGTCACCGGGGAGCTGTTTTTT,CASSDRGLVTGELFF
once,NA,TRBV2,TRBJ2-5,TGTGCCAGCAGTGTAGGCCGGGCGGGAGAGACCCAGTACTTC,CASSVGRAGETQYF
NA,NA,TRBV7-2,TRBJ2-5,TGTGCCAGCAGCCGCTCGGGGGCGACGGAGACCCAGTACTTC,CASSRSGATETQYF
NA,TRBD2,TRBV6-2/TRBV6-3,TRBJ2-5,TGTGCCAGCAGTTACTCGATAGGCGGGAGCGCCTACACTCAAGAGACCCAGTACTTC,CASSYSIGGSAYTQETQYF
NA,TRBD2,TRBV20-1,TRBJ2-5,TGCAGTGCTAAGGCAGCGGGAGTAGAGACCCAGTACTTC,CSAKAAGVETQYF
many,NA,TRBV29-1,TRBJ2-5,TGCAGCTTTGCTACTAGTCTCGTCCAGTACTTC,CSFATSLVQYF
few,NA,TRBV29-1,TRBJ2-3,TGCAGCGTTGCGGCGGATAGTAGCACAGATACGCAGTATTTT,CSVAADSSTDTQYF
NA,TRBD1,TRBV12-3/TRBV12-4,TRBJ1-1,TGTGCCAGCAGTGGCGGGACAGAGTCGGTCGCTGAAGCTTTCTTT,CASSGGTESVAEAFF
NA,TRBD2,TRBV6-2/TRBV6-3,TRBJ2-3,TGTGCCAGCAGCCCGACTAGCGGGAGGGCCTACTCTAGCACAGATACGCAGTATTTT,CASSPTSGRAYSSTDTQYF
few,TRBD1,TRBV20-1,TRBJ2-1,TGCAGTGCCGGGACAGGGGCCCCCGGGAAGCAGTTCTTC,CSAGTGAPGKQFF
NA,NA,TRBV5-1,TRBJ1-1,TGCGCCAGCAGCTTGCGGTCAGCGAACACTGAAGCTTTCTTT,CASSLRSANTEAFF
NA,NA,TRBV12-3/TRBV12-4,TRBJ2-1,TGTGCCAGCAGGTCGCGGGACAGTCTAAGCAATGAGCAGTTCTTC,CASRSRDSLSNEQFF
few,TRBD2,TRBV29-1,TRBJ2-1,TGCAGCGGTGTTACTAGCGGGAGGGGCAATGAGCAGTTCTTC,CSGVTSGRGNEQFF
NA,NA,TRBV2,TRBJ2-1,TGTGCCAGCAGTGACGTGGTCAGCTACAATGAGCAGTTCTTC,CASSDVVSYNEQFF
many,TRBD2,TRBV7-9,TRBJ2-1,TGTGCCAGCAGCCCTAGCGGTCTCTACAATGAGCAGTTCTTC,CASSPSGLYNEQFF
few,TRBD1,TRBV18,TRBJ2-7,TGTGCCAGCTCACGGACAGGGCTCCTCGAGCAGTACTTC,CASSRTGLLEQYF
NA,NA,TRBV6-1,TRBJ1-6,TGTGCCAGCAGTACCATGGGGAGTAATTCACCCCTCCACTTT,CASSTMGSNSPLHF
NA,TRBD2,TRBV27,TRBJ2-1,TGTGCCAGCAGTTTCGTAGCGGGAATCTACAATGAGCAGTTCTTC,CASSFVAGIYNEQFF
once,NA,TRBV5-1,TRBJ2-6,TGCGCCAGCGCGTCCGGGACCTCTGGGGCCAACGTCCTGACTTTC,CASASGTSGANVLTF
NA,NA,TRBV6-5,TRBJ2-7,TGTGCCAGCAGTTATAGGGCGCCCGTTTACGAGCAGTACTTC,CASSYRAPVYEQYF
NA,NA,TRBV10-3,TRBJ2-1,TGTGCCATCAGGGAGAGGGCCTCCTACAATGAGCAGTTCTTC,CAIRERASYNEQFF
NA,TRBD2,TRBV29-1,TRBJ2-2,TGCAGCGTTGAGCGGAGCCGAGCGGGAGCCGGGGAGCTGTTTTTT,CSVERSRAGAGELFF
NA,NA,TRBV4-2,TRBJ2-1,TGTGCCAGCAGCCAAGATAGAGCTTCAGGCGAGCAGTTCTTC,CASSQDRASGEQFF
few,NA,TRBV5-5,TRBJ2-5,TGTGCCAGCAGCAAAGAACCGGGACCCCCTTCCGTGGAGACCCAGTACTTC,CASSKEPGPPSVETQYF
NA,NA,TRBV6-5,TRBJ1-5,TGTGCCAGCAGTTACTCTTCCAGGGGCAATCAGCCCCAGCATTTT,CASSYSSRGNQPQHF
NA,NA,TRBV4-2,TRBJ2-6,TGTGCCAGCAGCCAAGATCGGGCCCGAAGCTCTGGGGCCAACGTCCTGACTTTC,CASSQDRARSSGANVLTF
NA,TRBD1,TRBV20-1,TRBJ1-2,TGCAGTGCCAGGACAGGGGTTTATGGCTACACCTTC,CSARTGVYGYTF
NA,NA,TRBV27,TRBJ1-4,TGTGCCAGCAGTACACTTAAACAGGGTTTGAGTGAAAAACTGTTTTTT,CASSTLKQGLSEKLFF
NA,NA,TRBV7-9,TRBJ1-2,TGTGCCAGCAGCATCCGACAAGGCGCCGGGGCCGGCTACACCTTC,CASSIRQGAGAGYTF
many,NA,TRBV7-2,TRBJ2-7,TGTGCCAGCAGCTTAGAAGCGCCCTACGAGCAGTACTTC,CASSLEAPYEQYF
NA,TRBD2,TRBV4-3,TRBJ2-2,TGCGCCAGCAGCCAAGCCCCCGGGGGGTACACCGGGGAGCTGTTTTTT,CASSQAPGGYTGELFF
many,TRBD1,TRBV28,TRBJ1-1,TGTGCCAGCTCCGGCGGGACAGAGGCTTTCTTT,CASSGGTEAFF
NA,TRBD1,TRBV4-2,TRBJ1-3,TGTGCCAGCAGCTTGACAGGGATGAACACCATATATTTT,CASSLTGMNTIYF
NA,NA,TRBV27,TRBJ2-7,TGTGCCAGCAGTTTTTCCGTCGGACGCGAGCAGTACTTC,CASSFSVGREQYF
NA,NA,TRBV12-3/TRBV12-4,TRBJ1-5,TGTGCCAGCAGTTCCGCGGGACTTAGCAATCAGCCCCAGCATTTT,CASSSAGLSNQPQHF
NA,TRBD1,TRBV5-1,TRBJ1-1,TGCGCCAGCAGCTTGGCCGGGACAGGGGATTTGAACACTGAAGCTTTCTTT,CASSLAGTGDLNTEAFF
few,TRBD2,TRBV7-2,TRBJ2-2,TGTGCCAGCAGCACCCGGACTAGGATGAACACCGGGGAGCTGTTTTTT,CASSTRTRMNTGELFF
NA,NA,TRBV20-1,TRBJ2-7,TGCAGTGCTCTCGAGACTAACAAGGGCGAGCAGTACTTC,CSALETNKGEQYF